Detailed here is one TCR beta chain. Its antigen is still unknown. This specimen belongs to a study of Ad26.COV2.S vaccination and SARS-CoV-2 variants. Across the study: Administration of Ad26.COV2.S was intramuscular, either once or twice 56 days apart.

Germline values: CDR1 LGHDT, CDR2 YNNKEL (reference sequence). CDR3 length: 17 residues. With 0 bases removed from V and 5 bases from J, the gap between germline ends came to 17 bases. Specified treatment: 15 to 20 received Ad26.COV2.S at low or high dose, single or two shots; 5 received placebo; per-sample allocation not given. The samples were gathered on day 63 after the first injection of vaccine or placebo. Assay: immunoSEQ multiplex PCR; the TCRdb copy retains only in-frame clones and omits some. This table has 200,000 to 300,000 clones, approximately 88% appearing once. Study results and limitations: Substantial response breadth was reportedly seen for spike-specific CD8+ and CD4+ T cells after vaccination. Non-spike TCR breadth was similar in vaccine and placebo recipients.

The rearrangement joins TRBV3-1 (or the pseudogene TRBV3-2) to TRBJ2-1; D possibly uses TRBD1 or TRBD2 (5 bases each). The sequence derives from a person between 18 and 65 years old who received the Ad26.COV2.S COVID-19 vaccine or a placebo. Source: peripheral blood, taken in a trial of Ad26.COV2.S vaccine versus placebo. The chain's CDR3 is CASSQDIPGGPNNEQFF. The DNA for the CDR3 is TGTGCCAGCAGCCAAGATATCCCTGGGGGACCAAACAATGAGCAGTTCTTC.